This is a list of T cell receptor beta chains from one sample in a study of blood T cell repertoires in COVID-19. The protocol was immunoSEQ multiplex PCR, while the TCRdb copy is restricted to in-frame clones and leaves out a portion. The sample lists about 99,000 clones; over 65% were seen once. The material sequenced was peripheral blood. The receptors were sampled from a human donor in a cohort sampled during active COVID-19. CDR3s leave out the opening cysteine and the closing phenylalanine or tryptophan.

J,V,length,CDR3
TRBJ1-6,TRBV9,14,ASSARLQAGNSPLH
TRBJ2-1,TRBV28,12,ASSLFGALGEQF
TRBJ1-2,TRBV5-5,13,ASSWETGVDYGYT
TRBJ1-1,TRBV5-1,14,ASSPAGGRANTEAF
TRBJ2-3,TRBV12-3/TRBV12-4,10,ASSYQADTQY
TRBJ2-1,TRBV29-1,17,SVDPQAGAGALFYNEQF
TRBJ2-5,TRBV12-5,9,ASGPRETQY
TRBJ1-4,TRBV19,12,ASSFRQGLEKLF
TRBJ2-3,TRBV5-1,14,ASSSAGTGSTDTQY
TRBJ1-2,TRBV5-1,13,ASSSKDRGDRGYT
TRBJ2-7,TRBV25-1,13,ASSESMGRYYEQY
TRBJ1-4,TRBV19,12,ASSRWDREEKLF
TRBJ2-7,TRBV21-1,13,ASSKDRPWGYEQY
TRBJ1-2,TRBV7-2,12,ASSLARGYYGYT
TRBJ2-3,TRBV30,14,AWSIRTGPSTDTQY
TRBJ2-7,TRBV7-9,15,ASTKKSGGLGSYEQY
TRBJ1-2,TRBV7-9,13,ASSSGQLVNYGYT
TRBJ2-2,TRBV18,14,ASSPAGGLNTGELF
TRBJ2-3,TRBV4-2,14,ASSQDGSGGGNTQY
TRBJ1-4,TRBV19,11,ASSINRGEKLF
TRBJ1-6,TRBV3-1/TRBV3-2,11,ASSLDRNSPLH
TRBJ2-3,TRBV12-5,12,ASRNGGLTDTQY
TRBJ1-4,TRBV25-1,15,ASSPSRAGGRGEKLF
TRBJ1-5,TRBV6-1,12,ASSDGFGGRTQH